The 26 T cell receptor beta chains below were found in one sample sequenced in a study of blood T cell repertoires in COVID-19. Sequenced by immunoSEQ multiplex PCR; TCRdb stores in-frame clones only, minus some. Of more than 300,000 clones in the sample, approximately 87% were seen once. Sequences were obtained from peripheral blood. All receptors derive from a woman aged 50 to 65 with COVID-19, enrolled during active disease.

This clone was detected only once. The rearrangement joins TRBV7-8 to TRBJ2-5; 7 nucleotides line up with TRBD1. V dropped 3 bases and J dropped 5; count of bases not matched to a gene: 9. Per germline, CDR1 SGHVS and CDR2 FQNEAQ. The CDR3 sequence is 15 residues long. Written as DNA, the CDR3 is TGTGCCAGCAGCTTTGGGACAGACCGACAGGAGACCCAGTACTTC. This codes for CASSFGTDRQETQYF.

J is TRBJ2-2 and V is TRBV7-8; 12 bases fit TRBD2. J was trimmed by 3 bases and V by 5 bases; bases with no gene match: 10. The germline CDR1 and CDR2 sequences are SGHVS and FQNEAQ. CDR3 size: 18 residues. Here the CDR3 DNA reads TGTGCCAGCAGCGGGAGACTAGCGGGAGAGGCGGACACCGGGGAGCTGTTTTTT. Its protein product is CASSGRLAGEADTGELFF.

This sequence joins TRBV5-1 and TRBJ2-5; no clear D. There are 14 residues in the CDR3. Between the trimmed V and J ends, which lost 2 bases and 3 bases, there was a span of 11 bases. Germline V gives CDR1 SGHRS, CDR2 YFSETQ. The CDR3 loop reads CASSLRTPKETQYF. The DNA of the CDR3 is TGCGCCAGCAGCTTACGTACTCCTAAAGAGACCCAGTACTTC.

This clone is a singleton in its sample. The chain uses TRBV5-4 and TRBJ2-7, with a weak D call TRBD1 (5 bases). This CDR3 has 13 amino acids. CDR1 and CDR2 from the germline V gene are SGHNT and YYREEE (reference sequence). Trimming removed 2 bases from V and 0 bases from J, with 6 bases in between. Written as DNA, the CDR3 is TGTGCCAGCAGCTTACAGGACTCCTACGAGCAGTACTTC. Residues: CASSLQDSYEQYF.

The chain uses TRBV2 and TRBJ2-3; 13 nucleotides line up with TRBD2. The CDR3 contains 14 residues. J was trimmed by 4 bases and V by 6 bases; bases with no gene match: 1. CDR1 and CDR2 from the germline V gene are SNHLY and FYNNEI. The CDR3 bases are TGTGCCAGCAGGGGACTAGCGGGATCAGATACGCAGTATTTT. Its translation: CASRGLAGSDTQYF.

This clone came up once. The chain combines TRBV27 with TRBJ2-7, with D tentatively TRBD2 (6 bases). The CDR3 runs 15 residues. Germline CDR1 is MNHEY and CDR2 is SMNVEV (reference sequence). The V gene lost 11 bases and the J gene lost 1 base, with 21 bases spanning the gap. The CDR3 region has the DNA TGTGCCTACACCCTAGTCGGGGGTCGTTCCTACGAGCAGTACTTC. Translation gives CAYTLVGGRSYEQYF.

This clone is a singleton in its sample. V and J are TRBV6-2 or TRBV6-3 and TRBJ1-1, with a possible D match to TRBD1 (5 bases). Germline loops: CDR1 MNHEY, CDR2 SVGEGT. V was pared by 2 bases and J by 1 base, with 8 bases between. The CDR3 is made up of 14 amino acids. CDR3 amino acids: CASSYMGGNTEAFF. The CDR3 region has the DNA TGTGCCAGCAGTTACATGGGGGGGAACACTGAAGCTTTCTTT.

The V call is TRBV11-2, the J call TRBJ2-5, with 7 bases fitting TRBD1. Germline CDR1 is SGHAT and CDR2 is FQNNGV. There are 16 residues in the CDR3. Trimming took 8 bases from V and 1 from J; bases not matched to a gene: 13. CDR3 region: CASRGWQGDFQETQYF. For the CDR3, the DNA is TGTGCCAGCCGAGGCTGGCAGGGGGATTTCCAAGAGACCCAGTACTTC. The full variable domain, rest sourced from reference TRBV11-2 and TRBJ2-5, is EAGVAQSPRYKIIEKRQSVAFWCNPISGHATLYWYQQILGQGPKLLIQFQNNGVVDDSQLPKDRFSAERLKGVDSTLKIQPAKLEDSAVYLCASRGWQGDFQETQYFGPGTRLLVL.

The chain combines TRBV29-1 with TRBJ1-2; D uncertain. Trimming removed 0 bases at V and 4 bases at J, with 12 bases between. Germline lookup yields CDR1 SQVTM and CDR2 ANQGSEA. This CDR3 comprises 14 residues. DNA of the CDR3: TGCAGCGTTGAAGATCAGAGCGGAATCTATGGCTACACCTTC. Protein: CSVEDQSGIYGYTF.

J is TRBJ2-7 and V is TRBV12-3 or TRBV12-4; no clear D gene. CDR3 size: 12 residues. Trimming shortened V by 3 bases and J by 0 bases, and 3 bases separated the two germline ends. The CDR3 region is CASSFFSYEQYF. In DNA form, the CDR3 reads TGTGCCAGCAGTTTCTTCTCCTACGAGCAGTACTTC.

The chain links TRBV6-1 to TRBJ2-3; possibly TRBD2 for D (7 bases). CDR3 length: 16 amino acids. Germline V lookup: CDR1 MNHNS, CDR2 SASEGT. V was clipped by 0 bases and J by 10 bases, with 20 bases between them. The CDR3 region is CASSEAGGRAFRSQYF. As DNA, the CDR3 is TGTGCCAGCAGTGAAGCAGGGGGGAGGGCCTTCCGTTCGCAGTATTTT.

The CDR3 loop is CASSPDRAYEQYF. CDR3 coding DNA: TGTGCCAGCAGTCCGGACAGGGCCTACGAGCAGTACTTC. V is TRBV3-1 (or the pseudogene TRBV3-2) and J is TRBJ2-7, with 8 bases fitting TRBD1. There are 13 residues in the CDR3. In germline, CDR1 is LGHDT, CDR2 YNNKEL (reference sequence). V dropped 6 bases and J dropped 2; count of bases not matched to a gene: 3.

The CDR3 sequence is CASSSGAKNQPQHF. The DNA of the CDR3 is TGTGCCAGCAGCTCAGGGGCTAAGAATCAGCCCCAGCATTTT. The rearrangement joins TRBV3-1 (or the pseudogene TRBV3-2) to TRBJ1-5; D possibly corresponds to TRBD1 (6 bases). V lost 5 bases, J lost 4 bases, and 12 bases lay in between. The CDR3 spans 14 residues. Germline CDR1 LGHDT, CDR2 YNNKEL (reference sequence).

The V call is TRBV19, the J call TRBJ2-1, with 8 bases fitting TRBD1. CDR1 LNHDA and CDR2 SQIVND come from the germline V gene (reference sequence). V lost 6 bases and J lost 7; bases outside the gene matches: 11. This CDR3 has 15 residues. CDR3 DNA sequence: TGTGCCAGTAGCACCGGACAGGGCGGTCGGAATGAGCAGTTCTTC. This translates into CASSTGQGGRNEQFF.

The chain links TRBV4-2 to TRBJ2-3, with 12 positions matching TRBD2. The CDR3 has 21 amino acids. J lost 9 bases, V lost 3 bases, and 25 bases had no gene match. Germline values: CDR1 LGHNA, CDR2 YNFKEQ. The CDR3 is CASSQMAGLAGLGQLSGTQYF. For the CDR3, the DNA is TGTGCCAGCAGCCAGATGGCGGGACTAGCGGGTCTCGGGCAGCTTTCGGGCACGCAGTATTTT.

In its sample, this clone was seen a few times. CDR3 bases: TGTGCCAGCAGCCAATTTACAGGGATGAACACTGAAGCTTTCTTT. Residues: CASSQFTGMNTEAFF. The chain carries TRBV4-2 and TRBJ1-1; possibly TRBD1 for D (6 bases). The CDR3 covers 15 residues. CDR1 and CDR2 from the germline V gene are LGHNA and YNFKEQ. The V end lost 2 bases, the J end lost 0 bases, and 10 bases lay between the germline ends.

This clone was counted between two and nine times. The chain recombines TRBV12-3 or TRBV12-4 with TRBJ1-1; the match to TRBD1 covers 7 bases. The CDR3 is made up of 13 amino acids. J was trimmed by 5 bases and V by 8 bases; bases with no gene match: 8. DNA of the CDR3: TGTGCCAGCGGGGACAGCGATAGGACTGAAGCTTTCTTT. Its translation: CASGDSDRTEAFF.

V usage is TRBV11-2 and J usage is TRBJ1-2; D is uncertain. V lost 2 bases and J lost 4, with 11 bases in between. CDR3 length: 14 amino acids. Germline V gene sequence: CDR1 SGHAT, CDR2 FQNNGV. CDR3: CASSLSASGYGYTF. Here the CDR3 DNA reads TGTGCCAGCAGCTTATCGGCCAGCGGCTATGGCTACACCTTC.

V is TRBV27 and J is TRBJ1-4; D gene uncertain. Germline loops: CDR1 MNHEY, CDR2 SMNVEV (reference sequence). V gave up 3 bases and J gave up 8 bases, with 19 bases separating them. CDR3 length: 16 residues. The CDR3 spells CASSFLGRPEREKLFF. The CDR3 DNA reads as TGTGCCAGCAGTTTTCTTGGGAGGCCGGAGCGGGAAAAACTGTTTTTT.

The V call is TRBV7-2, the J call TRBJ2-2; D not certain. Germline CDR1 is SGHTA and CDR2 is FQGNSA. The CDR3 is 15 residues long. V was clipped by 2 bases and J by 4 bases, with 11 bases between them. The CDR3 here is CASSLSYGRTGELFF. In nucleotides, the CDR3 is TGTGCCAGCAGCTTAAGTTATGGGCGCACCGGGGAGCTGTTTTTT.

The chain is built from TRBV15 and TRBJ2-5; D is unclear. Germline V gene data show CDR1 as LNHNV and CDR2 as YYDKDF (reference sequence). V was cut by 0 bases and J by 0 bases, with 8 bases left in between. This CDR3 has 15 amino acids. The CDR3 DNA follows: TGTGCCACCAGCAGAGATTTGCTAGACCAAGAGACCCAGTACTTC. Amino acid sequence: CATSRDLLDQETQYF. Based on the CDR3 plus reference TRBV15 and TRBJ2-5, the full variable domain is DAMVIQNPRYQVTQFGKPVTLSCSQTLNHNVMYWYQQKSSQAPKLLFHYYDKDFNNEADTPDNFQSRRPNTSFCFLDIRSPGLGDTAMYLCATSRDLLDQETQYFGPGTRLLVL.

The chain links TRBV18 to TRBJ2-1; 7 bases agree with TRBD1. The germline gives CDR1 KGHSH, CDR2 LQKENI. This CDR3 spans 16 amino acids. V shed 0 bases, J shed 0 bases, and the junction held 2 bases outside the gene matches. CDR3 coding DNA: TGTGCCAGCTCACCACCAAACAGGGGCTCCTACAATGAGCAGTTCTTC. Amino acids: CASSPPNRGSYNEQFF. The whole variable domain, remainder taken from reference TRBV18 and TRBJ2-1, is NAGVMQNPRHLVRRRGQEARLRCSPMKGHSHVYWYRQLPEEGLKFMVYLQKENIIDESGMPKERFSAEFPKEGPSILRIQQVVRGDSAAYFCASSPPNRGSYNEQFFGPGTRLTVL.

Here the CDR3 DNA reads TGTGCCAGTAGGGAGACTAGCGGGAGATTCTCTGAGCAGTTCTTC. Translating gives CASRETSGRFSEQFF. This chain uses TRBV19 with TRBJ2-1, with 12 bases identical to TRBD2. Germline V CDR1 and CDR2: LNHDA, SQIVND (reference sequence). The CDR3 is 15 amino acids. V dropped 6 bases and J dropped 9; count of bases not matched to a gene: 9.

The chain links TRBV19 to TRBJ2-1; TRBD2 agrees at 9 bases. Germline trimming cut 4 bases from V and 4 bases from J; bases unmatched to any gene: 5. In germline, CDR1 is LNHDA, CDR2 SQIVND (reference sequence). CDR3 size: 15 residues. CDR3 bases: TGTGCCAGTAGTAGTCCTAGCGGGATATACAATGAGCAGTTCTTC. Translation: CASSSPSGIYNEQFF.

This chain connects TRBV30 to TRBJ1-6; D might be TRBD1 (5 bases). In germline, CDR1 is GTSNPN, CDR2 SVGIG (reference sequence). CDR3 length equals 14 residues. Between the trimmed V and J ends, which lost 3 bases and 7 bases, there was a span of 13 bases. The CDR3 protein is CAWSRGGVNSPLHF. Here the CDR3 DNA reads TGTGCCTGGAGCCGGGGGGGGGTGAATTCACCCCTCCACTTT.

This clone was seen a single time. This chain uses TRBV19 with TRBJ1-1, with 8 bases matching TRBD1. Germline V CDR1 and CDR2: LNHDA, SQIVND (reference sequence). V gave up 7 bases and J gave up 5 bases; unmatched junction bases: 9. The CDR3 loop spans 14 amino acids. CDR3 residues: CASNFQGAHTEAFF. Written as DNA, the CDR3 is TGTGCCAGTAACTTTCAGGGGGCGCATACTGAAGCTTTCTTT.